This T cell receptor (beta chain) was profiled in a study of identical twins. This clonotype was detected ten times or more. Its antigen is as yet unknown. Template switching (which added a universal primer site) was used, and cDNA carried unique molecular identifiers. TCRdb reprocessed the 5' RACE reads with MiXCR, giving one entry per CDR3 protein. The table shows a few hundred thousand distinct CDR3 sequences, with around 6.5% occurring only once. Findings and caveats of the study: Out-of-frame alpha sequences common to twins were enriched for low generation probability.

These same records also appear under a second study, on T cells expressing NK-cell markers.

This TCR was recovered from a woman under 30 in good health. The specimen was CD8+ T cells sorted from blood.

DNA for the CDR3: TGTGCCAGCAGCTTACCTCGGACAGGGGGCTTGCACAATGAGCAGTTCTTC. It is translated as CASSLPRTGGLHNEQFF. V and J are TRBV7-8 and TRBJ2-1; 11 positions match TRBD1. Germline V gene sequence: CDR1 SGHVS, CDR2 FQNEAQ. CDR3 length equals 17 residues. Trimming at V came to 2 bases and at J to 5 bases, leaving 8 bases not matched to a gene.